This record covers a single TCR beta chain. V lost 2 bases to trimming and J lost 0 bases; unmatched junction nucleotides: 2. Per the germline V gene, CDR1 is SGHKS and CDR2 is YYEKEE (reference sequence). The CDR3 has 15 residues. Primers included in the PCR were 60 Vbeta and 13 Jbeta primers. The data were produced by immunoSEQ multiplex PCR, yet TCRdb's version contains in-frame clones alone and is incomplete. The sample yields under 90,000 clones, around 70% seen once. These data originate in a study of cytomegalovirus exposure and HLA in healthy donors. The sequencing input was PBMCs. This chain connects TRBV5-5 to TRBJ2-1; the match to TRBD2 covers 7 bases. The receptor was isolated from a woman in her fifties or sixties in good health and CMV-seropositive. CDR3 DNA: TGTGCCAGCAGCTTTGGCGGGAGCTCCTACAATGAGCAGTTCTTC. This translates into CASSFGGSSYNEQFF.